This T cell receptor (beta chain) was observed in a study of blood T cell repertoires in COVID-19. Background on the study: Samples representing acute and convalescent COVID-19 were sourced from the United States, Italy and Spain.

Some clones are missing from TCRdb's copy, which holds only in-frame ones; the method was immunoSEQ multiplex PCR. The sample consists of 150,000 to 200,000 clones, 80% of them appearing once. Material for sequencing was peripheral blood. The clonotype was recovered from a man in his sixties with acute or convalescent COVID-19.

Here the CDR3 DNA reads TGTGCCAGCAGTGAATTAGGGACTAGCGCCGCGTTAGATGAGCAGTTCTTC. It encodes CASSELGTSAALDEQFF. V and J are TRBV2 and TRBJ2-1; the match to TRBD2 covers 10 bases. With 2 bases clipped from V and 8 bases from J, the junction kept 12 bases outside the gene matches. The CDR3 spans 17 residues. Germline-derived CDR1 and CDR2 are SNHLY and FYNNEI.